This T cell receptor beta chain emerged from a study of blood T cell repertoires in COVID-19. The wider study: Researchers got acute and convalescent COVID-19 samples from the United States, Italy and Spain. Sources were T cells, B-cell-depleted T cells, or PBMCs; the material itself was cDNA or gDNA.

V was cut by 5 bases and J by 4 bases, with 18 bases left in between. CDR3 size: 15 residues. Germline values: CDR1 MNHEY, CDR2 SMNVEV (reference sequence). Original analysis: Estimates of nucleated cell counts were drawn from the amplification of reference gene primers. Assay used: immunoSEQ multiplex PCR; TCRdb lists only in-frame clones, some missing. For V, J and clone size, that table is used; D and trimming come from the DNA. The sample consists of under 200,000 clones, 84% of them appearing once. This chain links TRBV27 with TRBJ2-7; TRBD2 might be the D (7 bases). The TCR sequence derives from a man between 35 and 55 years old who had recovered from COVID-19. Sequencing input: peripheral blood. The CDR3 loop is CASSGGGTSWYEQYF. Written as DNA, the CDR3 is TGTGCCAGCAGTGGGGGGGGGACATCGTGGTACGAGCAGTACTTC.